This T cell receptor (beta chain) was identified during a study of blood T cell repertoires in COVID-19. Looking at the study overall: Whether acute or convalescent, the COVID-19 samples came from the United States, Italy and Spain.

As originally analysed: It was from reference gene primer amplification that nucleated cell counts were estimated. Clones were sequenced by immunoSEQ multiplex PCR, and TCRdb holds only the in-frame ones, with some missing. V and J calls and clone size are as listed in that table; D and trimming were resolved from the DNA. This sample has roughly 91,000 clones, with roughly three quarters found just once. The table lists this clone with a count of one. This CDR3 spans 15 amino acids. CDR1 is MNHEY and CDR2 is SVGAGI in the germline V gene. With 5 bases clipped from V and 3 bases from J, the junction kept 8 bases outside the gene matches.

Source material: peripheral blood. This chain connects TRBV6-5 to TRBJ2-3; TRBD1 aligns across 7 bases. The sequence derives from a man aged 65 to 79 with acute or convalescent COVID-19. The CDR3 DNA follows: TGTGCCAGCAGTCAGGACCAGGGGGTTACAGATACGCAGTATTTT. Residues: CASSQDQGVTDTQYF.